These 2 T cell receptor beta chains came from one sample sequenced in a study of cytomegalovirus exposure and HLA in healthy donors. Sequenced by immunoSEQ multiplex PCR; TCRdb stores in-frame clones only, minus some. The sample lists some 140,000 clones, almost 85% occurring once. Sequenced: PBMCs. The receptors derive from a young woman in good health and CMV-seronegative.

The chain employs TRBV30 and TRBJ1-1; D is ambiguous. The germline V and J ends were trimmed by 0 bases and 6 bases, with 11 bases remaining between them. CDR3 length equals 13 residues. CDR1 and CDR2 (germline): GTSNPN, SVGIG (reference sequence). CDR3 sequence (DNA): TGTGCCTGGAGTGTACTTGCGGGAGCTGAAGCTTTCTTT. Translated: CAWSVLAGAEAFF.

Written as DNA, the CDR3 is TGTGCCAGCAGCTTTTATTACGGGACACCTAACGGCTACACCTTC. Amino acids: CASSFYYGTPNGYTF. The chain combines TRBV5-8 with TRBJ1-2, with a possible D match to TRBD1 (6 bases). Germline CDR1 reads SGHTS; CDR2 reads YDEGEE. V was cut by 2 bases and J by 8 bases, with 19 bases left in between. The CDR3 has 15 amino acids. Looking up the rest from reference TRBV5-8 and TRBJ1-2 gives the full variable domain: EAGVTQSPTHLIKTRGQQATLRCSPISGHTSVYWYQQALGLGLQFLLWYDEGEERNRGNFPPRFSGRQFPNYSSELNVNALELEDSALYLCASSFYYGTPNGYTFGSGTRLTVV.